A single sample is the source of the 28 T cell receptor beta chains below, sequenced in a study of molecular identifiers for immune sequencing clone quantification. TCRdb reprocessed the PCR reads with MiXCR, giving one entry per CDR3 protein. The data show about 510,000 distinct CDR3 sequences, 20% to 25% seen once. Sequencing was done on a sample of naive CD8+ T cells from blood, with Jurkat cell RNA spiked in. Subset of the sample: FACS-sorted CD8+CD4-CCR7+CD45RA+ naive T cells. These receptors originate from a human donor in good health. Some libraries in this study had Jurkat cell RNA spiked in.

This clonotype was found many times. The chain joins TRBV6-2 or TRBV6-3 to TRBJ1-5; unclear D gene. Trimming removed 5 bases from V and 0 bases from J, with 14 bases in between. The CDR3 extends over 16 amino acids. CDR1 and CDR2 (germline): MNHEY, SVGEGT. CDR3 sequence (DNA): TGTGCCAGCAGTCAATATTGGGCGTCTAGCAATCAGCCCCAGCATTTT. This codes for CASSQYWASSNQPQHF.

On this clonotype: At one boundary the junction diverges from the germline segment, which might be a read error. The rearrangement links TRBV12-3 or TRBV12-4 to TRBJ2-7, with 7 bases identical to TRBD1. The CDR3 runs to 16 residues. The CDR3 DNA follows: TGTGCCGGCAGTTACCGACAGGGTCTGGTGGGATACGAGCAGTACTTC. Protein product: CAGSYRQGLVGYEQYF.

Points on this clonotype: This may come from a read error, since a much larger clone is one base off. The CDR3 DNA is TGTGCCAGCAGCAAAGATCGCCCTCCTAGCACAGATCCGCAGTATTTT. It codes for CASSKDRPPSTDPQYF. The chain combines TRBV21-1 with TRBJ2-3; TRBD2 is the table's D call and was not checked against the DNA. TRBV21-1 is noted as a pseudogene. CDR3 size: 16 residues.

In its sample, this clonotype was seen a few times. The chain is built from TRBV5-6 and TRBJ2-2; D remains ambiguous. Trimming took 0 bases from V and 2 from J, leaving 8 bases between them. Germline lookup yields CDR1 SGHDT and CDR2 YYEEEE. The CDR3 is 15 residues long. CDR3 sequence: CASSLANSNTGELFF. The CDR3 DNA reads TGTGCCAGCAGCTTGGCCAACAGCAACACCGGGGAGCTGTTTTTT. Looking up the rest from reference TRBV5-6 and TRBJ2-2 gives the full variable domain: DAGVTQSPTHLIKTRGQQVTLRCSPKSGHDTVSWYQQALGQGPQFIFQYYEEEERQRGNFPDRFSGHQFPNYSSELNVNALLLGDSALYLCASSLANSNTGELFFGEGSRLTVL.

The V call is TRBV20-1, the J call TRBJ2-5; D is unclear. Trimming pared 0 bases from V and 1 base from J, leaving 6 bases between. This CDR3 is 13 amino acids long. Germline CDR1 reads DFQATT; CDR2 reads SNEGSKA (reference sequence). In nucleotides, the CDR3 is TGCAGTGCTAGAGATCTGGGCCAAGAGACCCAGTACTTC. Its translation is CSARDLGQETQYF.

This clonotype was counted ten times or more. The chain uses TRBV7-8 and TRBJ1-6; 7 nucleotides line up with TRBD1. There are 14 residues in the CDR3. Germline-derived CDR1 and CDR2 are SGHVS and FQNEAQ. Trimming cost V 5 bases and J 6 bases; bases outside gene matches: 4. The chain's CDR3 is CASSIQGSNSPLHF. The CDR3, as DNA: TGTGCCAGCAGCATACAGGGGTCTAATTCACCCCTCCACTTT.

The chain couples TRBV30 to TRBJ2-7; the D call may be TRBD1 or TRBD2 (5 bases each). The CDR3 loop spans 11 amino acids. Germline loops: CDR1 GTSNPN, CDR2 SVGIG (reference sequence). Trimming removed 1 base at V and 6 bases at J, with 7 bases between. CDR3 sequence: CAWSEGTEQYF. The DNA for the CDR3 is TGTGCCTGGAGTGAAGGGACCGAGCAGTACTTC.

This clonotype came up many times. The rearrangement links TRBV7-2 to TRBJ1-6; a weak D match, TRBD1 (5 bases). The CDR3 consists of 19 residues. The germline V and J ends were trimmed by 3 bases and 2 bases, with 20 bases remaining between them. Germline V gene data show CDR1 as SGHTA and CDR2 as FQGNSA. CDR3 nucleotides: TGTGCCAGCAGCTTCACCGGGGACCCCGACCACCCCTATAATTCACCCCTCCACTTT. Protein: CASSFTGDPDHPYNSPLHF.

V usage is TRBV15 and J usage is TRBJ2-5; 7 bases fit TRBD1. The CDR3 is 16 amino acids. The V gene's germline CDR1 is LNHNV and CDR2 YYDKDF (reference sequence). The ends lost 4 bases at V and 3 bases at J; junction bases unmatched: 11. CDR3 coding DNA: TGTGCCACCAGCAAAAACAGGGGTCTTGGAGAAGAGACCCAGTACTTC. Amino acids: CATSKNRGLGEETQYF.

There are a few counts of this clonotype. The chain recombines TRBV21-1 with TRBJ2-3; the table's D call, TRBD2, has no DNA check behind it. TRBV21-1 is tagged as a pseudogene. The CDR3 loop spans 20 amino acids. The CDR3 is CASSKERRLAGRLGPDTQYF. The CDR3 nucleotides are TGTGCCAGCAGCAAAGAGCGGAGACTAGCGGGGAGACTTGGCCCAGATACGCAGTATTTT.

This rearrangement joins TRBV20-1 to TRBJ2-3, with TRBD1 as a possible D gene (5 bases). V gave up 0 bases and J gave up 5 bases, with 15 bases separating them. This CDR3 region has 15 residues. Germline CDR1 DFQATT, CDR2 SNEGSKA (reference sequence). Here the CDR3 DNA reads TGCAGTGCTAGAGATCTGCAGTCACAGGAAGATACGCAGTATTTT. It is translated as CSARDLQSQEDTQYF.

As for this clonotype: The junction and the germline gene differ at one end; a read error may be behind it. J is TRBJ2-7 and V is TRBV4-1, with a tentative D call TRBD1 (6 bases). Germline V gives CDR1 MGHRA, CDR2 YSYEKL. This CDR3 contains 14 residues. The CDR3 reads CASGQDPGVDEQHF. As DNA, the CDR3 is TGCGCCAGCGGCCAAGATCCAGGGGTGGACGAGCAGCACTTC.

At least ten counts were recorded for this clonotype. The J gene is TRBJ1-5, the V gene TRBV12-3 or TRBV12-4; D is unresolved. The CDR3 runs to 15 residues. The germline V and J ends were trimmed by 4 bases and 6 bases, with 16 bases remaining between them. This chain's CDR3 is CASSSLGGNVQPQHF. The CDR3 bases are TGTGCCAGCAGTTCCCTGGGAGGGAATGTTCAGCCCCAGCATTTT.

This clonotype was counted many times. The gene calls are TRBV4-3 and TRBJ2-2, with a tentative D call TRBD1 (5 bases). The CDR3 is made up of 14 amino acids. The V and J ends lost 0 bases and 4 bases respectively, with 6 bases between them. Germline V gene sequence: CDR1 LGHNA, CDR2 YSLEER. The DNA of the CDR3 is TGCGCCAGCAGCCAAGACAGGGCCACCGGGGAGCTGTTTTTT. Protein sequence: CASSQDRATGELFF.

This clonotype came up a few times. A much larger clone lies a single base off, so this may be a read error. The chain is built from TRBV11-2 and TRBJ2-3; D not certain. The CDR3 is 12 residues long. Trimming stripped 3 bases from V and 3 bases from J, with 4 bases between. The V gene's germline CDR1 is SGHAT and CDR2 FQNNGV. CDR3 coding DNA: TGTGCCAGCAGCTTTATGACAGATACGCAGTATTTT. It is translated as CASSFMTDTQYF. Looking up the rest from reference TRBV11-2 and TRBJ2-3 gives the full variable domain: EAGVAQSPRYKIIEKRQSVAFWCNPISGHATLYWYQQILGQGPKLLIQFQNNGVVDDSQLPKDRFSAERLKGVDSTLKIQPAKLEDSAVYLCASSFMTDTQYFGPGTRLTVL.

The sample holds many counts of this clonotype. The chain links TRBV28 to TRBJ2-3; D is uncertain. CDR3 size: 16 residues. Germline V gene lookup returns CDR1 MDHEN and CDR2 SYDVKM. V was trimmed by 3 bases and J by 2 bases, leaving 15 bases between them. The CDR3: CASSFTGHTPTDTQYF. CDR3 coding DNA: TGTGCCAGCAGTTTTACCGGGCACACCCCCACAGATACGCAGTATTTT. The whole variable domain, filled in from reference TRBV28 and TRBJ2-3, reads DVKVTQSSRYLVKRTGEKVFLECVQDMDHENMFWYRQDPGLGLRLIYFSYDVKMKEKGDIPEGYSVSREKKERFSLILESASTNQTSMYLCASSFTGHTPTDTQYFGPGTRLTVL.

The table lists this clonotype with a few counts. The rearrangement links TRBV29-1 to TRBJ2-1, with TRBD1 matching over 10 bases. The V gene end was trimmed by 7 bases and the J gene end by 10 bases; junction bases not matched to a gene: 7. Germline lookup yields CDR1 SQVTM and CDR2 ANQGSEA. This CDR3 contains 12 residues. The CDR3 region is CSAAGQGREQFF. As DNA, the CDR3 is TGCAGCGCGGCGGGACAGGGGAGGGAGCAGTTCTTC.

A note on this clonotype: Possible read error: a much larger clone is one base away. The genes are TRBV9 and TRBJ1-2, with 7 positions matching TRBD1. Germline assignment: CDR1 SGDLS and CDR2 YYNGEE. The CDR3 sequence is 13 residues long. CDR3: CASSPGGNCGYTF. In nucleotides, the CDR3 is TGTGCCAGCAGCCCAGGGGGAAACTGTGGCTACACCTTC. Full variable domain (outside the CDR3, taken from reference TRBV9 and TRBJ1-2): DSGVTQTPKHLITATGQRVTLRCSPRSGDLSVYWYQQSLDQGLQFLIQYYNGEERAKGNILERFSAQQFPDLHSELNLSSLELGDSALYFCASSPGGNCGYTFGSGTRLTVV.

This clonotype showed up just a few times. The chain employs TRBV3-1 and TRBJ1-4, with D possibly matching TRBD1 (5 bases). Trimming took off 8 bases at V and 2 bases at J, with 15 bases between the two ends. The CDR3 loop spans 15 amino acids. The germline V gene encodes CDR1 LGHDT and CDR2 YNNKEL (reference sequence). Here the CDR3 reads CASAPLGGTNEKLFF. The CDR3 DNA is TGTGCCAGCGCACCCCTTGGGGGGACTAATGAAAAACTGTTTTTT.

This clonotype was seen only a few times. The chain joins TRBV21-1 to TRBJ2-2. TRBV21-1 is shown as a pseudogene. This CDR3 spans 17 amino acids. The CDR3 loop is CASSEKGSATYTGELFF. In DNA form, the CDR3 reads TGTGCCAGCAGCGAGAAAGGGTCGGCTACCTACACCGGGGAGCTGTTTTTT.

This clonotype was counted many times. The genes are TRBV27 and TRBJ2-3; 8 nucleotides match TRBD2. CDR1 is MNHEY and CDR2 is SMNVEV in the germline V gene (reference sequence). V lost 5 bases, J lost 9 bases, and 13 bases stayed unmatched. The CDR3 has 15 residues. This chain's CDR3 is CASSLPHGERGTQYF. CDR3 in DNA: TGTGCCAGCAGTCTCCCACATGGGGAGCGGGGGACGCAGTATTTT.

The V and J genes are TRBV6-5 and TRBJ1-1; a weak D match, TRBD1 (5 bases). The CDR3 is made up of 13 amino acids. CDR1 is MNHEY, CDR2 SVGAGI, per germline. V lost 11 bases, J lost 3 bases, and 16 bases lay in between. The DNA of the CDR3 is TGTGCCGTGGGGGGAACCGGGCACACTGAAGCTTTCTTT. Protein: CAVGGTGHTEAFF.

With regard to this clonotype: A read error may explain this, as a much larger clone is one base away. This chain links TRBV7-6 with TRBJ2-3; the D is unclear. The V gene's germline CDR1 is SGHVS and CDR2 FNYEAQ. The V end lost 2 bases, the J end lost 4 bases, and 10 bases lay between the germline ends. The CDR3 runs to 14 residues. Here the CDR3 DNA reads TGTGCCAGCAGCTTATATACGGAGCCAGATACGCAGTATTTT. This codes for CASSLYTEPDTQYF.

The V gene is TRBV7-7, the J gene TRBJ2-5; 9 bases line up with TRBD2. CDR1 is SSHAT and CDR2 is FNYEAQ in the germline V gene (reference sequence). After removal of 1 base from V and 1 base from J, the junction contained 4 bases not matched to a gene. CDR3 size: 16 residues. The CDR3 is CASSLEWRGGQETQYF. For the CDR3, the DNA is TGTGCCAGCAGCTTAGAGTGGCGGGGGGGCCAAGAGACCCAGTACTTC.

This clonotype was seen ten or more times. This chain links TRBV12-3 or TRBV12-4 with TRBJ1-5; D not resolved. The CDR3 runs 12 residues. The V and J ends lost 4 bases and 4 bases respectively, with 5 bases between them. CDR3 coding DNA: TGTGCCAGCAGTTACGTTAATCAGCCCCAGCATTTT. It encodes CASSYVNQPQHF.

In its sample, this clonotype was seen many times. The DNA for the CDR3 is TGTGCCAGCAGTGAAGATCCGGGGGGGGGCACAGATACGCAGTATTTT. This translates into CASSEDPGGGTDTQYF. This chain joins TRBV12-3 or TRBV12-4 and TRBJ2-3, with 8 bases identical to TRBD2. Trimming cost V 5 bases and J 1 base; bases outside gene matches: 8. This CDR3 has 16 residues.

This clonotype has just a few counts. The V and J genes are TRBV28 and TRBJ1-3, with 8 bases lining up with TRBD1. Germline V gene sequence: CDR1 MDHEN, CDR2 SYDVKM. With 6 bases clipped from V and 0 bases from J, the junction kept 1 base outside the gene matches. The CDR3 consists of 14 residues. The CDR3: CASSTGGSGNTIYF. The CDR3 DNA reads TGTGCCAGCAGCACAGGGGGCTCTGGAAACACCATATATTTT.

The V call is TRBV14, the J call TRBJ2-7; 9 bases are a match to TRBD2. Germline V lookup: CDR1 SGHDN, CDR2 FVKESK. CDR3 size: 16 residues. V trimming: 0 bases; J trimming: 3 bases; junction bases outside the gene matches: 6. CDR3 DNA sequence: TGTGCCAGCAGCCAAGACCGCGGGAGGGCCGTCTACGAGCAGTACTTC. Its protein is CASSQDRGRAVYEQYF.